Reported below is one T cell receptor beta chain. Its antigen is currently unknown. Here immunoSEQ multiplex PCR was the method, and the copy in TCRdb shows in-frame clones only, minus some. The repertoire holds hundreds of thousands of clones, with almost 95% as singletons. The record originates from a study of T cell responses to AZD1222 COVID-19 vaccine. The study, taken as a whole, reports: Within unmutated variant regions lay the reported targets of nearly half of spike-specific TCRs. Spike was spanned by vaccine-associated CD4 TCRs, which were dominant at 160-218 and 743-854.

CDR1 is SGHRS, CDR2 YFSETQ, per germline. The CDR3 length is 14 residues. With 4 bases removed from V and 1 base from J, the gap between germline ends came to 8 bases. This sequence was found in an adult who received the AZD1222 COVID-19 vaccine. The chain couples TRBV5-1 to TRBJ2-2, with D uncertain. The starting material was peripheral blood, obtained 28 days after the second AZD1222 dose. CDR3 residues: CASSTFWNTGELFF. The DNA of the CDR3 is TGCGCCAGCAGCACCTTCTGGAACACCGGGGAGCTGTTTTTT.